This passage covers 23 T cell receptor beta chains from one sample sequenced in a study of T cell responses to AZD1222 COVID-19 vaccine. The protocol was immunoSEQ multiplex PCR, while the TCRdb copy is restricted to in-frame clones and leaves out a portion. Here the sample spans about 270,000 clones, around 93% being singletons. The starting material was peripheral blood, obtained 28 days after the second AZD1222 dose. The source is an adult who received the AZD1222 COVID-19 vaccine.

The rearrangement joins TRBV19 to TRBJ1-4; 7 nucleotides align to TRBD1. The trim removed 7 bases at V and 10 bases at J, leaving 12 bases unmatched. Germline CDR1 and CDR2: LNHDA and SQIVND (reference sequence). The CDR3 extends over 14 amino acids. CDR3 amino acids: CASTPDRANGKLFF. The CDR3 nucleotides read TGTGCCAGTACCCCTGACAGGGCTAACGGAAAACTGTTTTTT.

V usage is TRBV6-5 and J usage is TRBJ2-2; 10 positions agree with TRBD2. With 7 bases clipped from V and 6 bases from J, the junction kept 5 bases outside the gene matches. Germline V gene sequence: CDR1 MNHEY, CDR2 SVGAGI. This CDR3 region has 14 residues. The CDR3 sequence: CASKAGGPAGELFF. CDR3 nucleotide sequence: TGTGCCAGCAAAGCGGGGGGGCCGGCCGGGGAGCTGTTTTTT.

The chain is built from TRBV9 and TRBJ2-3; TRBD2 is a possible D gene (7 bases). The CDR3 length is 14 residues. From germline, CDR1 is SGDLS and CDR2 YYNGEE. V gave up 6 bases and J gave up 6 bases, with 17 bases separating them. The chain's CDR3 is CASTRGGQSDTQYF. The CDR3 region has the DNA TGTGCCAGCACCCGCGGGGGCCAGTCCGATACGCAGTATTTT.

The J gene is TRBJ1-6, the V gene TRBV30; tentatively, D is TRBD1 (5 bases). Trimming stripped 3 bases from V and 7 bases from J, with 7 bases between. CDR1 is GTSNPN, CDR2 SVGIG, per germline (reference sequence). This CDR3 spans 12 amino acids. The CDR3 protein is CAWRHRNSPLHF. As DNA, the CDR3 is TGTGCCTGGAGGCACAGGAATTCACCCCTCCACTTT.

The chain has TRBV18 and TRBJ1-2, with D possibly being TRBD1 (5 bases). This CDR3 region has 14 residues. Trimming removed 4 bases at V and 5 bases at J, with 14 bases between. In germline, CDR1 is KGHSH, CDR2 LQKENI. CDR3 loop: CASSREQDVYGYTF. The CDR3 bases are TGTGCCAGCTCACGGGAACAGGATGTGTATGGCTACACCTTC.

The CDR3 spells CASSADRVNQPQHF. DNA of the CDR3: TGTGCCAGCAGCGCAGACAGGGTCAATCAGCCCCAGCATTTT. The chain couples TRBV7-2 to TRBJ1-5; 7 bases are shared with TRBD1. Trimming removed 5 bases from V and 3 bases from J; junction bases left unmatched: 4. This CDR3 spans 14 amino acids. CDR1 is SGHTA, CDR2 FQGNSA, per germline.

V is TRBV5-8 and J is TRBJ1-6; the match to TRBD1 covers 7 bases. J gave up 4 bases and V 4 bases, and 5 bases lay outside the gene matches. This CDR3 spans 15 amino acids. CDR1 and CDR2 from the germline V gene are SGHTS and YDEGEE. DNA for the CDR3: TGTGCCAGCAGCAAGACAGGGAGATATAATTCACCCCTCCACTTT. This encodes CASSKTGRYNSPLHF.

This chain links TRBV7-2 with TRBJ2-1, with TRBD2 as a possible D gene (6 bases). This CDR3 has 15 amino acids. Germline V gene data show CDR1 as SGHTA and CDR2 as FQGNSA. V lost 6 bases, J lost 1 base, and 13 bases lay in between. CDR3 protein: CASRKTAGSYNEQFF. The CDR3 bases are TGTGCCAGCAGAAAGACGGCGGGATCCTACAATGAGCAGTTCTTC.

CDR3 amino acids: CAISETRTSSYEQYF. The CDR3 DNA reads as TGTGCCATCAGTGAGACCCGGACGAGCTCCTACGAGCAGTACTTC. The chain combines TRBV10-3 with TRBJ2-7, with D unresolved. The CDR3 covers 15 residues. V dropped 2 bases and J dropped 0 bases, with 11 bases sitting between them. The germline V gene has CDR1 ENHRY and CDR2 SYGVKD.

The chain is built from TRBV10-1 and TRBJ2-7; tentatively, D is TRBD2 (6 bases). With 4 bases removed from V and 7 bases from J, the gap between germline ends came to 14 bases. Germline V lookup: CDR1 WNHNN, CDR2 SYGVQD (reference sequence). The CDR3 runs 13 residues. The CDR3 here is CASSGVVGGEQYF. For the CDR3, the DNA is TGCGCCAGCAGTGGGGTTGTAGGAGGGGAGCAGTACTTC.

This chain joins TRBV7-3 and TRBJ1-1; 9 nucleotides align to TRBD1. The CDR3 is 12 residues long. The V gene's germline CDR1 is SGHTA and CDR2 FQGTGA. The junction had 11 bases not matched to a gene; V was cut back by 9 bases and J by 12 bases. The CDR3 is CASSRDREQSFF. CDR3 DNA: TGTGCCAGTTCCAGGGACAGGGAGCAATCTTTCTTT.

CDR3 nucleotide sequence: TGTGCCAGCTCACCATACGACTCTGGAAACACCATATATTTT. The encoded protein is CASSPYDSGNTIYF. The chain couples TRBV18 to TRBJ1-3; D remains ambiguous. Trimming took 2 bases from V and 0 from J, leaving 5 bases between them. The CDR3 totals 14 residues. From germline, CDR1 is KGHSH and CDR2 LQKENI.

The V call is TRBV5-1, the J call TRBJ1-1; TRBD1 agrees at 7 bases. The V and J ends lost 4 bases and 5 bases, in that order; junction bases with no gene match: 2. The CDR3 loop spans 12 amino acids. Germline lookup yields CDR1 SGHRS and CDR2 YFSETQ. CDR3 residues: CASSQTGTEAFF. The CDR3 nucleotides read TGCGCCAGCAGCCAGACAGGGACTGAAGCTTTCTTT.

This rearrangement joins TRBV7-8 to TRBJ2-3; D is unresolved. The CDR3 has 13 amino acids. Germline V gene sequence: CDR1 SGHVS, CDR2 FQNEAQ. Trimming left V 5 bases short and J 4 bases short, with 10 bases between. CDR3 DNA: TGTGCCAGCAGCCCCCGTCGGTCAGATACGCAGTATTTT. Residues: CASSPRRSDTQYF.

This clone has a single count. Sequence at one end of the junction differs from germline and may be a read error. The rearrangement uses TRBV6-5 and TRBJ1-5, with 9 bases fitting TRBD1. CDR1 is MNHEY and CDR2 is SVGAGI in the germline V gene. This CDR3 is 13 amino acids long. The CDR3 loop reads CASSTGGKQPQHF. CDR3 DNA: TGTGCCAGCAGTACAGGGGGCAAACAGCCCCAGCATTTT.

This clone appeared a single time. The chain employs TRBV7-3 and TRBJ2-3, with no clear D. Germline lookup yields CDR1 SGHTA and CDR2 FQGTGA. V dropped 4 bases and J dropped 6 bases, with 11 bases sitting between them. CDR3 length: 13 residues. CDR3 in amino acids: CASSSPLEDTQYF. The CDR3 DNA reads TGTGCCAGCAGCTCTCCCCTTGAGGATACGCAGTATTTT.

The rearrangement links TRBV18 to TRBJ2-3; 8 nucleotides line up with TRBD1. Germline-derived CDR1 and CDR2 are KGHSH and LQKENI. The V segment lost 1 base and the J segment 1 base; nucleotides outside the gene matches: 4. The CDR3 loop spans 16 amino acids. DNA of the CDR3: TGTGCCAGCTCACCACAATGGGGACAGGGCACAGATACGCAGTATTTT. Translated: CASSPQWGQGTDTQYF.

The CDR3 sequence: CASSPIGAGDTQYF. The CDR3 bases are TGTGCCAGTAGCCCGATAGGAGCCGGAGATACGCAGTATTTT. The chain recombines TRBV19 with TRBJ2-3; D is uncertain. Germline V gives CDR1 LNHDA, CDR2 SQIVND (reference sequence). The V and J ends lost 6 bases and 5 bases respectively, with 15 bases between them. The CDR3 length is 14 residues.

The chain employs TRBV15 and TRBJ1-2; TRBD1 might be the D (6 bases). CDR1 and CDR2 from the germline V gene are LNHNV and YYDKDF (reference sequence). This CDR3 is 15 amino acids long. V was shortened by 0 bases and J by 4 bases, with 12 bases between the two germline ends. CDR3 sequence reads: CATSRDRGGGYGYTF. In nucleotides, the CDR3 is TGTGCCACCAGCAGAGACCGGGGGGGCGGCTATGGCTACACCTTC. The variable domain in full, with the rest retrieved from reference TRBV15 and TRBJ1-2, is DAMVIQNPRYQVTQFGKPVTLSCSQTLNHNVMYWYQQKSSQAPKLLFHYYDKDFNNEADTPDNFQSRRPNTSFCFLDIRSPGLGDTAMYLCATSRDRGGGYGYTFGSGTRLTVV.

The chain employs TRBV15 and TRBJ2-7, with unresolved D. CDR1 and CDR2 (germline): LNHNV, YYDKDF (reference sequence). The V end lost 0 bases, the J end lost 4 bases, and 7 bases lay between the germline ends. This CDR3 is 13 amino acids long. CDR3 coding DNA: TGTGCCACCAGCAGAGACCCAAATTACGAGCAGTACTTC. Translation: CATSRDPNYEQYF. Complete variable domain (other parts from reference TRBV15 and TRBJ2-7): DAMVIQNPRYQVTQFGKPVTLSCSQTLNHNVMYWYQQKSSQAPKLLFHYYDKDFNNEADTPDNFQSRRPNTSFCFLDIRSPGLGDTAMYLCATSRDPNYEQYFGPGTRLTVT.

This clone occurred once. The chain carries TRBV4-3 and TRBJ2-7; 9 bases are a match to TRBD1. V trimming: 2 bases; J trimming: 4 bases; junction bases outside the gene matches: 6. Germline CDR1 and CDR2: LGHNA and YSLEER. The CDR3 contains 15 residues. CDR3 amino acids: CASSQSWTGAYEQYF. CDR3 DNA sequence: TGCGCCAGCAGCCAATCCTGGACAGGGGCGTACGAGCAGTACTTC.

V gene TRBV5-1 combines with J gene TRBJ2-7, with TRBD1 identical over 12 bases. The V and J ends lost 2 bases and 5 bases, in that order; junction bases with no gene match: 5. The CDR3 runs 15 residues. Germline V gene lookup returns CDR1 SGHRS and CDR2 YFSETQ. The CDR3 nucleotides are TGCGCCAGCAGCTTCACCGGGACAGGGGGCCACGAGCAGTACTTC. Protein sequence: CASSFTGTGGHEQYF.

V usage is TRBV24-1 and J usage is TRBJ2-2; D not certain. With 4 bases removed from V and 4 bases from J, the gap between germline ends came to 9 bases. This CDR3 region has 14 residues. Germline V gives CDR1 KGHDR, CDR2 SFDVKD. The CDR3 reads CATSDPVSTGELFF. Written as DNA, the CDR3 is TGTGCCACCAGTGACCCCGTGAGCACCGGGGAGCTGTTTTTT.